A single sample is the source of the 13 T cell receptor beta chains below, sequenced in a study of cytomegalovirus exposure and HLA in healthy donors. Both 60 Vbeta primers and 13 Jbeta primers went into the PCR. Some clones are missing from TCRdb's copy, which holds only in-frame ones; the method was immunoSEQ multiplex PCR. Found here are approximately 82,000 clones, roughly four fifths of them singletons; the top ten hold approximately 5.7%. Sequenced input: PBMCs. These receptor sequences come from a woman aged 45-59 years in good health and CMV-seropositive.

J is TRBJ1-4 and V is TRBV6-5; 9 nucleotides match TRBD1. The CDR3 length is 16 residues. Trimming at V came to 2 bases and at J to 3 bases, leaving 4 bases not matched to a gene. Looked up from germline, CDR1 is MNHEY and CDR2 is SVGAGI. Here the CDR3 reads CASSYGDRASNEKLFF. Here the CDR3 DNA reads TGTGCCAGCAGTTACGGGGACAGGGCGTCTAATGAAAAACTGTTTTTT.

This sequence joins TRBV9 and TRBJ2-1; TRBD1 agrees at 10 bases. Trimming at V came to 3 bases and at J to 9 bases, leaving 6 bases not matched to a gene. The CDR3 contains 14 residues. The V gene's germline CDR1 is SGDLS and CDR2 YYNGEE. CDR3 region: CASSADRGQGEQFF. The CDR3 DNA reads TGTGCCAGCAGCGCAGACAGGGGGCAGGGTGAGCAGTTCTTC.

This clone was picked up one time. The V call is TRBV9, the J call TRBJ1-5, with D hard to call. Trimming shortened V by 3 bases and J by 5 bases, and 9 bases separated the two germline ends. The CDR3 is made up of 13 amino acids. Looked up from germline, CDR1 is SGDLS and CDR2 is YYNGEE. This CDR3 is CASSGGSDQPQHF. CDR3 bases: TGTGCCAGCAGCGGAGGTAGTGATCAGCCCCAGCATTTT.

This clone came up once. The chain uses TRBV11-2 and TRBJ1-1; tentatively, D is TRBD1 (5 bases). Trimming took 4 bases from V and 5 from J, leaving 8 bases between them. The CDR3 runs 12 residues. Germline V gene sequence: CDR1 SGHAT, CDR2 FQNNGV. Written as DNA, the CDR3 is TGTGCCAGCAGCTCTGGGGGGACTGAAGCTTTCTTT. Its translation: CASSSGGTEAFF.

The V call is TRBV9, the J call TRBJ2-2; D not certain. The ends were cut back, 4 bases at V and 6 bases at J, with 10 bases in the middle. Germline-derived CDR1 and CDR2 are SGDLS and YYNGEE. The CDR3 is 13 residues long. The CDR3 sequence: CASSPSGPGELFF. As DNA, the CDR3 is TGTGCCAGCAGCCCCTCAGGCCCCGGGGAGCTGTTTTTT.

The chain recombines TRBV23-1 with TRBJ2-7; D remains ambiguous. TRBV23-1 has ORF status, its function being uncertain. The ends were cut back, 4 bases at V and 2 bases at J, with 9 bases in the middle. The CDR3 covers 13 residues. CDR3 in amino acids: CASSPFRTYEQYF. In nucleotides, the CDR3 is TGCGCCAGCAGTCCATTCAGGACCTACGAGCAGTACTTC.

The V gene is TRBV10-3, the J gene TRBJ1-2; 12 nucleotides align to TRBD1. The CDR3 is made up of 16 amino acids. CDR1 ENHRY and CDR2 SYGVKD come from the germline V gene. J lost 7 bases, V lost 0 bases, and 6 bases had no gene match. The CDR3 DNA sequence: TGTGCCATCAGTGAGTCGAAGGGACAGGGGGCTAGTGGCTACACCTTC. Protein: CAISESKGQGASGYTF.

The chain recombines TRBV7-6 with TRBJ1-5, with D unclear. Germline V CDR1 and CDR2: SGHVS, FNYEAQ. The germline V and J ends were trimmed by 2 bases and 4 bases, with 6 bases remaining between them. This CDR3 contains 13 residues. The CDR3 DNA sequence: TGTGCCAGCAGCTTACGGAGGAATCAGCCCCAGCATTTT. Its protein is CASSLRRNQPQHF.

This clone is a singleton in its sample. The chain uses TRBV20-1 and TRBJ2-7, with unresolved D. V gave up 3 bases and J gave up 6 bases, with 6 bases separating them. The CDR3 totals 10 residues. Germline assignment: CDR1 DFQATT and CDR2 SNEGSKA (reference sequence). CDR3 amino acids: CSARHGEQYF. The CDR3 DNA reads TGCAGTGCTAGGCACGGCGAGCAGTACTTC.

The chain recombines TRBV30 with TRBJ2-7; perhaps TRBD1 as D (6 bases). The CDR3 is 12 residues long. CDR1 is GTSNPN and CDR2 is SVGIG in the germline V gene (reference sequence). Trimming took 1 base from V and 2 from J, leaving 6 bases between them. This CDR3 is CAWSEGAYEQYF. The CDR3 coding sequence is TGTGCCTGGAGTGAGGGGGCCTACGAGCAGTACTTC.

The chain couples TRBV18 to TRBJ2-5, with a weak D call TRBD1 (6 bases). Germline values: CDR1 KGHSH, CDR2 LQKENI. The CDR3 runs 15 residues. V lost 2 bases, J lost 6 bases, and 16 bases lay in between. CDR3 amino acids: CASSPRQANEKTQYF. Here the CDR3 DNA reads TGTGCCAGCTCACCAAGACAGGCCAACGAGAAGACCCAGTACTTC.

The V and J genes are TRBV5-4 and TRBJ2-7; D possibly corresponds to TRBD2 (6 bases). This CDR3 spans 13 amino acids. Germline lookup yields CDR1 SGHNT and CDR2 YYREEE (reference sequence). Here the CDR3 DNA reads TGTGCGAGTCGGGCGGGACCCACCCCCGAGCAGTACTTC. This encodes CASRAGPTPEQYF.

The CDR3 region has the DNA TGCAGCTCCAGACAGGGAACCGGGGAGCTGTTTTTT. Translating it yields CSSRQGTGELFF. The chain couples TRBV29-1 to TRBJ2-2, with TRBD1 matching 7 bases. With V trimmed by 8 bases and J by 5 bases, 5 bases remained unmatched. Per the germline V gene, CDR1 is SQVTM and CDR2 is ANQGSEA. The length of the CDR3 is 12 residues.